The source of this T cell receptor beta chain is a study of CD4+ T cells in melanoma. Study-wide results and caveats: CD8+ T cell, macrophage and B cell function reportedly correlated with neoantigen-specific CD4+ T cells.

This CDR3 has 13 amino acids. Germline V gene lookup returns CDR1 MNHEY and CDR2 SMNVEV (reference sequence). Trimming cost V 7 bases and J 5 bases; bases outside gene matches: 2. In the case of this clone: The antigen is not known.

The table came from immunoSEQ multiplex PCR; TCRdb's copy has only in-frame clones and leaves some out. The table shows about 55,000 clones, with approximately 70% occurring only once. The chain recombines TRBV27 with TRBJ1-6; 7 bases line up with TRBD1. The TCR was taken from a human donor with melanoma. Sample: tumor tissue. The CDR3 here is CASIRGHNSPLHF. The CDR3 bases are TGTGCCAGCATAAGGGGGCATAATTCACCCCTCCACTTT.